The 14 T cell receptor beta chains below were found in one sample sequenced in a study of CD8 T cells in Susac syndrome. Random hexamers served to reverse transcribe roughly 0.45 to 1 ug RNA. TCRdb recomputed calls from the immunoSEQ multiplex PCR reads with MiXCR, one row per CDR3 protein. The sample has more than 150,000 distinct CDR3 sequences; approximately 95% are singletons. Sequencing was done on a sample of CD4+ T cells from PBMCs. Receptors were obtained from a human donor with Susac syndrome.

DNA for the CDR3: TGTGCCAGCAGCTTAGTGAGGGACAGGGGGACTTTAGGCTATGGCTACACCTTC. Translation gives CASSLVRDRGTLGYGYTF. This rearrangement joins TRBV7-8 to TRBJ1-2, with 11 bases that match TRBD1. CDR1 and CDR2 (germline): SGHVS, FQNEAQ. The CDR3 sequence is 18 residues long. J gave up 4 bases and V 1 base, and 11 bases lay outside the gene matches.

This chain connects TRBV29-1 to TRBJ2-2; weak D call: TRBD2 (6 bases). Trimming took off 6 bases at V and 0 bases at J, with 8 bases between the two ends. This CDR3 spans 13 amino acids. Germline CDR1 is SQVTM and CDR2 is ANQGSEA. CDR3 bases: TGCAGCGTAGGCGGGGCGAACACCGGGGAGCTGTTTTTT. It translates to CSVGGANTGELFF.

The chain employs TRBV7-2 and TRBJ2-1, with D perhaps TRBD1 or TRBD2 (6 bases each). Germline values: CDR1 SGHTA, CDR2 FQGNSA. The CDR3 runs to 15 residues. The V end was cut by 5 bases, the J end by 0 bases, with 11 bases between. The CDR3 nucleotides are TGTGCCAGCAGCAAAGGGGGGAGCTCCTACAATGAGCAGTTCTTC. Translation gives CASSKGGSSYNEQFF.

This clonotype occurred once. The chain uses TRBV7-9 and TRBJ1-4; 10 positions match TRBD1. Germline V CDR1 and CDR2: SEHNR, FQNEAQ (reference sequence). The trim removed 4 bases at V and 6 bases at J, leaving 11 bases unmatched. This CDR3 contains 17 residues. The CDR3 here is CASSSIDRGRFDEKLFF. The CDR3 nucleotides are TGTGCCAGCAGCTCCATTGACAGGGGGCGTTTTGATGAAAAACTGTTTTTT.

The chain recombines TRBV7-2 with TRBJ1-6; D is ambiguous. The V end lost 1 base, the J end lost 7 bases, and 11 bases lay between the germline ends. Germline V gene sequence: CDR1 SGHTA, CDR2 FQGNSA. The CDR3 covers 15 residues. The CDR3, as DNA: TGTGCCAGCAGCTTAGATCCAGGAGAGAATTCACCCCTCCACTTT. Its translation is CASSLDPGENSPLHF. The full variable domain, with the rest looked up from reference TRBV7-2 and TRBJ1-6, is GAGVSQSPSNKVTEKGKDVELRCDPISGHTALYWYRQSLGQGLEFLIYFQGNSAPDKSGLPSDRFSAERTGGSVSTLTIQRTQQEDSAVYLCASSLDPGENSPLHFGNGTRLTVT.

The CDR3 spells CSAVTSEQETQYF. The CDR3 DNA follows: TGCAGTGCTGTGACTAGCGAGCAGGAGACCCAGTACTTC. The chain links TRBV20-1 to TRBJ2-5, with 8 positions matching TRBD2. Germline assignment: CDR1 DFQATT and CDR2 SNEGSKA (reference sequence). V shed 5 bases, J shed 5 bases, and the junction held 7 bases outside the gene matches. The CDR3 length is 13 residues.

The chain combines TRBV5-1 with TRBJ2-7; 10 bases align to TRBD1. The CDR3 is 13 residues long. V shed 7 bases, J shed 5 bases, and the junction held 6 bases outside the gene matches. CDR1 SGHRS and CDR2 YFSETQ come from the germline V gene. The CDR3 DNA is TGCGCCAGCCGTATGGGGACAGGGGACGAGCAGTACTTC. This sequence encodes CASRMGTGDEQYF.

The CDR3 sequence is CASSQGQGADEQYF. The CDR3 DNA reads TGTGCCAGCAGCCAGGGACAGGGGGCGGACGAGCAGTACTTC. The rearrangement joins TRBV4-2 to TRBJ2-7, with 12 positions matching TRBD1. The V gene's germline CDR1 is LGHNA and CDR2 YNFKEQ. The J segment lost 5 bases and the V segment lost 3 bases, leaving 2 bases of the junction unmatched. The CDR3 has 14 residues.

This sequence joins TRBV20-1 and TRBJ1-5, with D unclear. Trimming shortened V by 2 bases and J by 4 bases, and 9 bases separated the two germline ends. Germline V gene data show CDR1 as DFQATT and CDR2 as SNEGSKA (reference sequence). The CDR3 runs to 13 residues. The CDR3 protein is CSARMAENQPQHF. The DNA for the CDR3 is TGCAGTGCTAGAATGGCAGAGAATCAGCCCCAGCATTTT.

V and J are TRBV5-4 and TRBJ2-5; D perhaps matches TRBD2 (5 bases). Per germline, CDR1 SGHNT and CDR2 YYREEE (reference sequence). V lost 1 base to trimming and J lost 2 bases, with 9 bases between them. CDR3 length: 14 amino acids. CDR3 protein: CASSLLGLQETQYF. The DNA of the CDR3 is TGTGCCAGCAGCTTGCTTGGACTGCAAGAGACCCAGTACTTC.

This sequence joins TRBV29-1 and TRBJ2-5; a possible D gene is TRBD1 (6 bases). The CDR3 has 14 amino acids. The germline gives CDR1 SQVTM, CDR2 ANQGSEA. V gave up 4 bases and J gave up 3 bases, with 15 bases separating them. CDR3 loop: CSVARQGRKETQYF. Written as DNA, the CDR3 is TGCAGCGTTGCTAGGCAGGGGCGAAAAGAGACCCAGTACTTC. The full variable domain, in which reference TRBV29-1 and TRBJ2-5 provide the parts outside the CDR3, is SAVISQKPSRDICQRGTSLTIQCQVDSQVTMMFWYRQQPGQSLTLIATANQGSEATYESGFVIDKFPISRPNLTFSTLTVSNMSPEDSSIYLCSVARQGRKETQYFGPGTRLLVL.

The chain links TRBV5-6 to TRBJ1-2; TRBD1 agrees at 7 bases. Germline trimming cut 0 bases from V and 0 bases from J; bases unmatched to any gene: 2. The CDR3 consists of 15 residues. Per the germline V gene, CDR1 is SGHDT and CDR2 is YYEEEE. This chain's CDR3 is CASSLVGGSNYGYTF. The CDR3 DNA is TGTGCCAGCAGCTTGGTAGGGGGCTCTAACTATGGCTACACCTTC.

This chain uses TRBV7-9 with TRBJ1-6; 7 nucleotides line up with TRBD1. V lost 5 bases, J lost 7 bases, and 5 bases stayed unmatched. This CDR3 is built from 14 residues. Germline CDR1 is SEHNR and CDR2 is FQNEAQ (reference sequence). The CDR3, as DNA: TGTGCCAGCAGCACGACAGGGTCGAATTCACCCCTCCACTTT. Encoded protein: CASSTTGSNSPLHF.

The CDR3 coding sequence is TGTGCCAGCAGTGAGGGGATCCAGCCCCAGCATTTT. Translation: CASSEGIQPQHF. V is TRBV2 and J is TRBJ1-5; D ambiguous. The CDR3 is made up of 12 amino acids. Germline V lookup: CDR1 SNHLY, CDR2 FYNNEI. V was pared by 3 bases and J by 7 bases, with 7 bases between.